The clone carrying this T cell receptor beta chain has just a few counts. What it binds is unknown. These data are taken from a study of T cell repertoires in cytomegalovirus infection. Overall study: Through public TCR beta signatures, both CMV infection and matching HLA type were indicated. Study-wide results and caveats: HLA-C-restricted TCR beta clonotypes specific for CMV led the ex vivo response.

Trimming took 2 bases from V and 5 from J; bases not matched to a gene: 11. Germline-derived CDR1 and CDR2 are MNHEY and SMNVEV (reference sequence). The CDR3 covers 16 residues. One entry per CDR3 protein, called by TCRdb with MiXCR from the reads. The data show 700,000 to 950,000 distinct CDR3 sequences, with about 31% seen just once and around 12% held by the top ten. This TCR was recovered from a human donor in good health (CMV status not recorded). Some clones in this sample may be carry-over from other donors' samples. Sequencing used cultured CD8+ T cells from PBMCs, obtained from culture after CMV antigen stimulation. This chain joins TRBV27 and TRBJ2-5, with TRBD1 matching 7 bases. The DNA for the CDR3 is TGTGCCAGCAGTTTACTTGGGACAGACATTAGGGAGACCCAGTACTTC. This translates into CASSLLGTDIRETQYF.